This T cell receptor (beta chain) was profiled in a study of T cell repertoires in cytomegalovirus infection. This clonotype was observed a few times. Antigen specificity is unknown. Trimming pared 0 bases from V and 4 bases from J, leaving 15 bases between. The CDR3 consists of 16 residues. CDR1 and CDR2 (germline): SGHVS, FNYEAQ. Each CDR3 protein gets one entry after TCRdb re-called the reads with MiXCR. Seen here are over 100,000 distinct CDR3 sequences, 25% to 30% observed once, and the top ten hold roughly 77%. The chain uses TRBV7-6 and TRBJ1-2; D might be TRBD1 (5 bases). The origin of this receptor is a human donor in good health (CMV status not recorded). Some clones in this sample may be carry-over from other donors' samples. This material consisted of CD8+ T cells from cultured PBMCs, taken from culture after CMV antigen stimulation. Written as DNA, the CDR3 is TGTGCCAGCAGCTTAGCTGGGGACCTATCGACCTATGGCTACACCTTC. Protein sequence: CASSLAGDLSTYGYTF.